This T cell receptor beta chain was recorded in a study of T-cell memory formation after mild COVID-19. As for the study in general: There were largely donor-specific TCR clusters.

A note on this clonotype: Antigen unknown.

Constant-segment primers were used for 5'RACE, and the resulting TCR alpha and TCR beta cDNA libraries carried sample barcodes and UMIs. TCRdb re-called the 5' RACE reads with MiXCR, one entry per CDR3 protein. In the table there are over 35,000 distinct CDR3 sequences, roughly 9% of which are singletons. Points from the study as a whole: Researchers could not confirm that second-wave clones peaking on day 37 targeted SARS-CoV-2. The study found contracting CD4+ clones mainly in CM and EM and contracting CD8+ clones in EMRA.

Material for sequencing was PBMCs or a T cell subset sorted from them (not recorded which). This receptor was taken from an adult woman who had mild COVID-19 (a few samples of this study predate the infection). Cell type and time point are not known.

This chain's CDR3 is CASSKGQPGVQETQYF. CDR3 in DNA: TGTGCCAGCAGCAAGGGACAGCCTGGGGTTCAAGAGACCCAGTACTTC. The chain has TRBV21-1 and TRBJ2-5; the D segment call TRBD1 is taken from the table without a DNA check. TRBV21-1 constitutes a pseudogene. CDR3 size: 16 residues.